This T cell receptor beta chain originates from a study of PD-L1 blockade in urothelial cancer. As for the study in general: Patients' prior chemotherapy regimens numbered 0 to 3. Among blood samples, the median T cell count was around 140,000.

Details on this clone: Germline is not matched at one junction end, which may reflect a read error.

The CDR3 length is 15 residues. From germline, CDR1 is SSHAT and CDR2 FNYEAQ (reference sequence). Sequencing used immunoSEQ multiplex PCR; TCRdb keeps in-frame clones, though not all of them. The repertoire holds some 84,000 clones, with about four fifths as singletons. The chain combines TRBV7-7 with TRBJ1-4, with D tentatively TRBD1 (5 bases). Source: PBMCs, taken around atezolizumab (anti-PD-L1) treatment. The receptor's source is a man between 70 and 80 years old with urothelial cancer. The CDR3 bases are TGTGCTAGCAGCCCAAGGGGCCCAACTAATGAAAAACTGTTTTTT. Encoded protein: CASSPRGPTNEKLFF.